The 8 T cell receptor beta chains below were found in one sample sequenced in a study of CD8 T cells in ankylosing spondylitis. One entry per CDR3 protein results from TCRdb running MiXCR on the 5' RACE reads. The repertoire holds 350,000 or so distinct CDR3 sequences, roughly 15% seen once, with approximately 1% in the top ten. Specimen: blood, either unsorted or a sorted T cell fraction (not recorded which). The receptor source for this set is a male donor with ankylosing spondylitis or in good health (not recorded which).

The chain uses TRBV7-9 and TRBJ2-6; the D is unclear. With 5 bases removed from V and 0 bases from J, the gap between germline ends came to 8 bases. Germline V lookup: CDR1 SEHNR, CDR2 FQNEAQ (reference sequence). The CDR3 length is 15 residues. CDR3 coding DNA: TGTGCCAGCAGCGCTTGGAACTCTGGGGCCAACGTCCTGACTTTC. This sequence encodes CASSAWNSGANVLTF. The complete variable domain, with remaining parts taken from reference TRBV7-9 and TRBJ2-6, reads DTGVSQNPRHKITKRGQNVTFRCDPISEHNRLYWYRQTLGQGPEFLTYFQNEAQLEKSRLLSDRFSAERPKGSFSTLEIQRTEQGDSAMYLCASSAWNSGANVLTFGAGSRLTVL.

The table lists this clonotype with many counts. The chain has TRBV5-1 and TRBJ2-5; weak D call: TRBD2 (5 bases). Germline assignment: CDR1 SGHRS and CDR2 YFSETQ. This CDR3 spans 13 amino acids. V was cut by 2 bases and J by 5 bases, with 10 bases left in between. In DNA form, the CDR3 reads TGCGCCAGCAGCTTAGGAGGTTGGGAGACCCAGTACTTC. This gives the protein CASSLGGWETQYF.

The chain combines TRBV20-1 with TRBJ2-5, with D hard to call. The germline V gene encodes CDR1 DFQATT and CDR2 SNEGSKA (reference sequence). CDR3 size: 10 residues. V lost 5 bases and J lost 9, with 10 bases in between. CDR3 in DNA: TGCAGTGCTTCCCGGGTCCCCCAGTACTTC. Translating gives CSASRVPQYF.

This clonotype was picked up a small number of times. The chain is built from TRBV11-2 and TRBJ2-5; no definite D call. Trimming cost V 0 bases and J 0 bases, with 8 bases left between them. The germline V gene encodes CDR1 SGHAT and CDR2 FQNNGV. The CDR3 is made up of 15 amino acids. The CDR3 region has the DNA TGTGCCAGCAGCTTAGATCCTCAGAACCAAGAGACCCAGTACTTC. This encodes CASSLDPQNQETQYF.

This clonotype was detected a few times. The chain employs TRBV7-2 and TRBJ2-1; tentatively, D is TRBD1 (5 bases). V lost 6 bases and J lost 7, with 16 bases in between. Germline loops: CDR1 SGHTA, CDR2 FQGNSA. The CDR3 is 14 residues long. The CDR3: CASRGWGPGNEQFF. The DNA for the CDR3 is TGTGCCAGCAGGGGCTGGGGCCCTGGAAATGAGCAGTTCTTC. Full variable domain (missing parts from reference TRBV7-2 and TRBJ2-1): GAGVSQSPSNKVTEKGKDVELRCDPISGHTALYWYRQSLGQGLEFLIYFQGNSAPDKSGLPSDRFSAERTGGSVSTLTIQRTQQEDSAVYLCASRGWGPGNEQFFGPGTRLTVL.

This clonotype was observed many times. This sequence joins TRBV3-1 and TRBJ1-5; a weak D match, TRBD1 (6 bases). V shed 1 base and J shed 6 bases, with 10 bases lying between them. Germline CDR1 is LGHDT and CDR2 is YNNKEL (reference sequence). This CDR3 contains 14 residues. The CDR3 bases are TGTGCCAGCAGCCAAGGTGAAGGGGGTCAGCCCCAGCATTTT. The encoded protein is CASSQGEGGQPQHF.

Remarks on this clonotype: Germline and junction disagree at one end, which may indicate a read error. The chain has TRBV10-1 and TRBJ2-4; D unresolved. The germline V gene encodes CDR1 WNHNN and CDR2 SYGVQD (reference sequence). The CDR3 is 14 amino acids. The DNA for the CDR3 is TGCGCCAGCAGTAAACAGTCAGCCCAAAACATTCAGTACTTC. Encoded protein: CASSKQSAQNIQYF.

A few counts support this clonotype. This rearrangement joins TRBV4-1 to TRBJ2-2, with D hard to call. Looked up from germline, CDR1 is MGHRA and CDR2 is YSYEKL. V lost 1 base and J 4 bases, leaving 10 bases between the germline ends. The CDR3 sequence is 15 residues long. The CDR3 DNA is TGCGCCAGCAGCCAAGTGGTCGGTCGCACCGGGGAGCTGTTTTTT. Its protein is CASSQVVGRTGELFF.